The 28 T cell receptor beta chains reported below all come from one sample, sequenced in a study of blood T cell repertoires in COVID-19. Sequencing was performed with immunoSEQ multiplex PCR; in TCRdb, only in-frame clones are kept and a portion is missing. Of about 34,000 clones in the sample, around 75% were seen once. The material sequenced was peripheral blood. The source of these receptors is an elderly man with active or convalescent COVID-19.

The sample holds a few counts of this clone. CDR3 in DNA: TGTGCCAGCAGCTCAGACTCCAACCGGGACAGGGGAACCGGGGAGCTGTTTTTT. Translated: CASSSDSNRDRGTGELFF. This sequence joins TRBV5-4 and TRBJ2-2; 10 nucleotides align to TRBD1. The CDR3 has 18 residues. Germline lookup yields CDR1 SGHNT and CDR2 YYREEE (reference sequence). J gave up 5 bases and V 3 bases, and 13 bases lay outside the gene matches.

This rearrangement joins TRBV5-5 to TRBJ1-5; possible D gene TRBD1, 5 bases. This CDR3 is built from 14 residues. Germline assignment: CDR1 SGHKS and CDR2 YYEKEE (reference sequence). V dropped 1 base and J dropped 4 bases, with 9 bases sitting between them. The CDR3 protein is CASSLSGGNQPQHF. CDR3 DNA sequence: TGTGCCAGCAGCTTGTCCGGGGGTAATCAGCCCCAGCATTTT.

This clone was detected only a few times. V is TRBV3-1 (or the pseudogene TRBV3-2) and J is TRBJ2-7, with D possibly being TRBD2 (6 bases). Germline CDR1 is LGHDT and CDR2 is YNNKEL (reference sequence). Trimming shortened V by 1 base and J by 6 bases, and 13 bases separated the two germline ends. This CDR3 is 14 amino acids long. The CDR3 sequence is CASSQALALVEQYF. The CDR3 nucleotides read TGTGCCAGCAGCCAAGCCCTAGCGCTAGTCGAGCAGTACTTC.

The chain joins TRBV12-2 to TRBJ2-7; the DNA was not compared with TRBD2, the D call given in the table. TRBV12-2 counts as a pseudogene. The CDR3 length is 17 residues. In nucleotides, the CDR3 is TGTGCAAGTCGCTTAGTTTCGTGGGGCGGGAGGGTCTACGAGCAGTACTTC. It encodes CASRLVSWGGRVYEQYF.

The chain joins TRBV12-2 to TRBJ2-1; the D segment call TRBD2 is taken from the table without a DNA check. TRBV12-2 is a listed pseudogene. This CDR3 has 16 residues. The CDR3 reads CASRSEVTMPVDEQFF. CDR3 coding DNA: TGTGCAAGTCGCTCAGAGGTGACTATGCCCGTCGATGAGCAGTTCTTC.

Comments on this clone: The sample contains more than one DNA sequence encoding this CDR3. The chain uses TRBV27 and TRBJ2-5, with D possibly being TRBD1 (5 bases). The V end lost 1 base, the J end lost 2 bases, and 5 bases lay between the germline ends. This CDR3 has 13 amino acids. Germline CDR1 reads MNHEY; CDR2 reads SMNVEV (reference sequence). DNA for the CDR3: TGTGCCAGCAGTTTATACAGGCAAGAGACCCAGTACTTC. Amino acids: CASSLYRQETQYF.

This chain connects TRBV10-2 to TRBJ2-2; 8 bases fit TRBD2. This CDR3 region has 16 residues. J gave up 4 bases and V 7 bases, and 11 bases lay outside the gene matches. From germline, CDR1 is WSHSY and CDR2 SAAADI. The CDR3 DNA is TGCGCCAGCACCCGACGGACTAGCCAAACCACCGGGGAGCTGTTTTTT. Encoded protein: CASTRRTSQTTGELFF.

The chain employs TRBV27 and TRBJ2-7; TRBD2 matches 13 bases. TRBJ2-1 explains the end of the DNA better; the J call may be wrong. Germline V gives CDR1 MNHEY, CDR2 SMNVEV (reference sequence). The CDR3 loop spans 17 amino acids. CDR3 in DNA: TGTGCCAGCAGTCCAACAAGACTAGCGGGAGGCCGCGATGAGCAGTTCTTC. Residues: CASSPTRLAGGRDEQFF.

CDR3 amino acids: CASSRGQGAIYGYTF. The CDR3 DNA reads TGTGCCAGCAGCCGAGGACAGGGGGCCATCTATGGCTACACCTTC. The chain uses TRBV6-5 and TRBJ1-2; 11 bases match TRBD1. V shed 6 bases and J 4 bases; nucleotides not matched to a gene: 7. This CDR3 is 15 amino acids long. Germline-derived CDR1 and CDR2 are MNHEY and SVGAGI.

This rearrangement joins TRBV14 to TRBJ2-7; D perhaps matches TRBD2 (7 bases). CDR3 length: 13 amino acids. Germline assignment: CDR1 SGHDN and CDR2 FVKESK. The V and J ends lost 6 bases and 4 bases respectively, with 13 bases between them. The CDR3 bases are TGTGCCAGCAGAGGGGGAGGGCCTTACGAGCAGTACTTC. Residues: CASRGGGPYEQYF.

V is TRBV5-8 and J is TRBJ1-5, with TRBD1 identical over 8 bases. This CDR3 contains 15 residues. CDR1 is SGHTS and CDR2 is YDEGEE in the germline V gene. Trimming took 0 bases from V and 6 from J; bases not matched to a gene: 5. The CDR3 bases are TGTGCCAGCAGCTTGGGACAGGGGTTCACTCAGCCCCAGCATTTT. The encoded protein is CASSLGQGFTQPQHF.

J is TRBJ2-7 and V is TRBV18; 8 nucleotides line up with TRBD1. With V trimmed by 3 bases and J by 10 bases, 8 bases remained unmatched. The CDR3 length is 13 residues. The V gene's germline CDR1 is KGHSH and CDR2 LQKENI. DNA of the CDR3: TGTGCCAGCTCACCGCAAAGGACAGGGAGACAGTACTTC. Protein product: CASSPQRTGRQYF.

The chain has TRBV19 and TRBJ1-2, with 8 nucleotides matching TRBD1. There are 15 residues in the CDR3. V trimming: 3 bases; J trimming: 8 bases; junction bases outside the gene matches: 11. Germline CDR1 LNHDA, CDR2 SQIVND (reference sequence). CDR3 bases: TGTGCCAGTAGTATCGTTGGACAGGGAAGGGGAGGCTACACCTTC. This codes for CASSIVGQGRGGYTF.

CDR3 in amino acids: CASRPGTAFQETQYF. DNA of the CDR3: TGTGCCAGCAGACCCGGGACAGCATTCCAAGAGACCCAGTACTTC. The chain links TRBV6-5 to TRBJ2-5, with 7 positions matching TRBD1. The CDR3 runs to 15 residues. Germline V gives CDR1 MNHEY, CDR2 SVGAGI. V was clipped by 6 bases and J by 1 base; unmatched bases: 8.

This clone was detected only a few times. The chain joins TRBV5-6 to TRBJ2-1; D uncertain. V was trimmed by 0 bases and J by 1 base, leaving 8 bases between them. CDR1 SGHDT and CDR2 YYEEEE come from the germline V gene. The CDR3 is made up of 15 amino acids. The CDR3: CASSLGGGSYNEQFF. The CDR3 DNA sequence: TGTGCCAGCAGCTTGGGTGGCGGTTCCTACAATGAGCAGTTCTTC.

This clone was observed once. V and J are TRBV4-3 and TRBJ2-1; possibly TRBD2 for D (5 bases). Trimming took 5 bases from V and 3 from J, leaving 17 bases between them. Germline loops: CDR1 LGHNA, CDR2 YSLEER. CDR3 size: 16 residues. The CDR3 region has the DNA TGCGCCAGCAGCTCCCAAATGCTGAGCGGCTACAATGAGCAGTTCTTC. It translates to CASSSQMLSGYNEQFF.

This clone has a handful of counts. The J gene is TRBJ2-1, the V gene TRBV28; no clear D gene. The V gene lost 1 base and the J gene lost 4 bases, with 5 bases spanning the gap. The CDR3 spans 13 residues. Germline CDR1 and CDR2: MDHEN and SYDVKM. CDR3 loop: CASSLSGYNEQFF. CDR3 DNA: TGTGCCAGCAGTTTATCGGGTTACAATGAGCAGTTCTTC.

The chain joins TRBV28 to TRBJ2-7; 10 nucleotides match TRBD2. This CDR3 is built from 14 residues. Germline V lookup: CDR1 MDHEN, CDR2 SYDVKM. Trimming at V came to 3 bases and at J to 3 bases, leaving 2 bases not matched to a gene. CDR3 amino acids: CASSLWTSGYEQYF. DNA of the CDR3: TGTGCCAGCAGTTTGTGGACTAGCGGCTACGAGCAGTACTTC.

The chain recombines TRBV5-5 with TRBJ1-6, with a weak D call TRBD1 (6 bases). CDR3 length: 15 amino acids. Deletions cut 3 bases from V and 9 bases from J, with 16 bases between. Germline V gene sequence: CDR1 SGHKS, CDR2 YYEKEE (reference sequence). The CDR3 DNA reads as TGTGCCAGCAGCTGGCCGGGGGGGCTCGGTTCACCCCTCCACTTT. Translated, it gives CASSWPGGLGSPLHF. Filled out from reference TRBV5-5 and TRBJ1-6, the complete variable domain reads DAGVTQSPTHLIKTRGQQVTLRCSPISGHKSVSWYQQVLGQGPQFIFQYYEKEERGRGNFPDRFSARQFPNYSSELNVNALLLGDSALYLCASSWPGGLGSPLHFGNGTRLTVT.

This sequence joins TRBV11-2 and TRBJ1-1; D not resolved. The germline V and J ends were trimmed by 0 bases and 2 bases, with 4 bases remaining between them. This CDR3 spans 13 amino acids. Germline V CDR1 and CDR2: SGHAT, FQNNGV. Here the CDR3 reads CASSLDPNTEAFF. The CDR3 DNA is TGTGCCAGCAGCTTAGATCCAAACACTGAAGCTTTCTTT.

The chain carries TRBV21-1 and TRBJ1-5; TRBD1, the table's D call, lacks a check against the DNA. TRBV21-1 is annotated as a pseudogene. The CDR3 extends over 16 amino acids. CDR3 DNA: TGTGCCAGCACCAAAAACGGACAGGGGCCCCATCAGCCCCAGCATTTT. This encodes CASTKNGQGPHQPQHF.

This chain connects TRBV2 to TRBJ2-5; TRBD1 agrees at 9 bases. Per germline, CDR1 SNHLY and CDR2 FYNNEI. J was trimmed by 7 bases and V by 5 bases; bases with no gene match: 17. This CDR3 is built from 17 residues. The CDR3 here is CASSYTINTGGRGTQYF. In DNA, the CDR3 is TGTGCCAGCAGTTATACTATAAACACAGGGGGCCGGGGGACCCAGTACTTC.

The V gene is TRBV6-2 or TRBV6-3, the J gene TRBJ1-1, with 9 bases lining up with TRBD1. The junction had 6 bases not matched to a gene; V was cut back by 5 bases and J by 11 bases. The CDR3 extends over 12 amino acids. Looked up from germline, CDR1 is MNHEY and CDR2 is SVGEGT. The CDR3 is CASSAGTGLAFF. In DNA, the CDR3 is TGTGCCAGCAGTGCTGGGACAGGGTTGGCTTTCTTT.

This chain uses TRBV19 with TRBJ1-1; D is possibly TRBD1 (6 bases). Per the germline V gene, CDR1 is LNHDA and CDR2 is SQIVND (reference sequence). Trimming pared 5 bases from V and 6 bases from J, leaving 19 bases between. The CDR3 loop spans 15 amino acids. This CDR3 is CASSDQGGARAEAFF. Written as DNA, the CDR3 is TGTGCCAGTAGTGACCAAGGGGGGGCGCGTGCTGAAGCTTTCTTT. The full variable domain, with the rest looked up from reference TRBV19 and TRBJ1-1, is DGGITQSPKYLFRKEGQNVTLSCEQNLNHDAMYWYRQDPGQGLRLIYYSQIVNDFQKGDIAEGYSVSREKKESFPLTVTSAQKNPTAFYLCASSDQGGARAEAFFGQGTRLTVV.

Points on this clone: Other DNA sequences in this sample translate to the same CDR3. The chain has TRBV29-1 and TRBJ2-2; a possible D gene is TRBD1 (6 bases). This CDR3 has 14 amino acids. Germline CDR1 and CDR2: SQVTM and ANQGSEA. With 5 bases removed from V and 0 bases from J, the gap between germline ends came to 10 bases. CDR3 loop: CSVSGTTNTGELFF. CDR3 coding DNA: TGCAGCGTTTCCGGGACAACGAACACCGGGGAGCTGTTTTTT.

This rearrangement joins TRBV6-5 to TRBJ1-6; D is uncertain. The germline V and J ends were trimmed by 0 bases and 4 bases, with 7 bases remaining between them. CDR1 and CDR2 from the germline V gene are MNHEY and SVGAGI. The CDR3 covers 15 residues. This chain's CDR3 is CASSYSSGYNSPLHF. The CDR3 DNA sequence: TGTGCCAGCAGTTACTCTTCGGGGTATAATTCACCCCTCCACTTT.

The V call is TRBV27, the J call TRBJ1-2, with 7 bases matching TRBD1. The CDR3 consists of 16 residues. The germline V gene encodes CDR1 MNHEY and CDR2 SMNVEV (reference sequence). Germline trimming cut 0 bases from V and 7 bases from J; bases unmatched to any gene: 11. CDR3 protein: CASSLSGTAVSSGYTF. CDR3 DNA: TGTGCCAGCAGTTTATCTGGGACAGCGGTCTCGAGTGGCTACACCTTC.

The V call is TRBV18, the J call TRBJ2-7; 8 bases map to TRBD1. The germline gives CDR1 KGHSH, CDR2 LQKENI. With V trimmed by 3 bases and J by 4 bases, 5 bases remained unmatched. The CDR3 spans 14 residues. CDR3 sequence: CASSPKTGEYEQYF. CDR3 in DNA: TGTGCCAGCTCACCTAAGACAGGGGAATACGAGCAGTACTTC. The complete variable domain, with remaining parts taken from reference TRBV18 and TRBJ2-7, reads NAGVMQNPRHLVRRRGQEARLRCSPMKGHSHVYWYRQLPEEGLKFMVYLQKENIIDESGMPKERFSAEFPKEGPSILRIQQVVRGDSAAYFCASSPKTGEYEQYFGPGTRLTVT.